A selection of T cell receptor beta chains follows, all from one sample in a study of blood T cell repertoires in COVID-19. The assay was immunoSEQ multiplex PCR, and TCRdb's table has in-frame clones only and misses some. The repertoire has 110,000 or so clones, about 79% of them found once; the top ten carry approximately 7.9%. Sequenced: peripheral blood. The receptors were sampled from a woman aged 80 or over with active or convalescent COVID-19. Each CDR3 is given with its conserved first and last residue. The D gene is left open where the match is weak. Part of the rows lack a size; the others show once, few, many or a class for expanded clones.

D	V	J	size	DNA	CDR3
TRBD2	TRBV28	TRBJ2-1	.	TGTGCCAGCAGACGGACTAGCGGAGAGCAGTTCTTC	CASRRTSGEQFF
.	TRBV4-1	TRBJ2-7	.	TGCGCCAGCAGCCAAGGGCTAGCCTCCTACGAGCAGTACTTC	CASSQGLASYEQYF
TRBD2	TRBV7-8	TRBJ2-1	.	TGTGCCAGCAGTTATCTTACTAGCGTAGGTGAGCAGTTCTTC	CASSYLTSVGEQFF
TRBD2	TRBV6-5	TRBJ2-1	.	TGTGCCAGCCCTCGACCGGGACTAGTCCTTGCTGAGCAGTTCTTC	CASPRPGLVLAEQFF
TRBD1	TRBV6-1	TRBJ1-4	.	TGTGCCAGCAGTGTCGGCCAGGGGGCAACTAATGAAAAACTGTTTTTT	CASSVGQGATNEKLFF
.	TRBV7-3	TRBJ2-1	.	TGTGCCAGCAGCTTAACCCCGCTAGACTCCTACAATGAGCAGTTCTTC	CASSLTPLDSYNEQFF
.	TRBV7-9	TRBJ2-2	.	TGTGCCAGCGCAGTGAACACCGGGGAGCTGTTTTTT	CASAVNTGELFF
.	TRBV30	TRBJ2-7	.	TGTGCCTGGGGGGGCGGGTTACACGAGCAGTACTTC	CAWGGGLHEQYF
TRBD2	TRBV7-3	TRBJ2-2	.	TGTGCCAGCAGCCGGGGGACTAGCATTGGCCCCGGGGAGCTGTTTTTT	CASSRGTSIGPGELFF
TRBD1	TRBV6-4	TRBJ2-2	.	TGTGCCAGCAGTTGGGGGACAGGGGGCACCGGGGAGCTGTTTTTT	CASSWGTGGTGELFF
TRBD2	TRBV10-3	TRBJ2-1	.	TGTGCCATCAGTGGACTAGCGGGATACAATGAGCAGTTCTTC	CAISGLAGYNEQFF
.	TRBV2	TRBJ1-5	.	TGTGCCAGCACTTCTGTGGGGCAAAATCAGCCCCAGCATTTT	CASTSVGQNQPQHF
.	TRBV2	TRBJ2-5	.	TGTGCCAGCAGTGAATTGACAGAAGAGACCCAGTACTTC	CASSELTEETQYF
.	TRBV12-3/TRBV12-4	TRBJ2-1	.	TGTGCCAGCACCTTGTCTTCTAGGCAGTTCTTC	CASTLSSRQFF
TRBD1	TRBV3-1/TRBV3-2	TRBJ2-5	.	TGTGCCAGCAGCCACCGGACAGGACAAGAGACCCAGTACTTC	CASSHRTGQETQYF
TRBD1	TRBV15	TRBJ2-7	.	TGTGCCACCAGCAGAGATTCGACAGGGTCGGAGTACTTC	CATSRDSTGSEYF
TRBD1	TRBV5-1	TRBJ2-2	.	TGCGCCAGCAGCTTGGTTGCTGTGACAGGGGGCACCGGGGAGCTGTTTTTT	CASSLVAVTGGTGELFF
TRBD2	TRBV28	TRBJ2-1	.	TGTGCCACCCACACTAGCGGGAGATCGGATGAGCAGTTCTTC	CATHTSGRSDEQFF
.	TRBV15	TRBJ1-5	.	TGTGCCACCAGCAGTCCCTCAGGGGCGGGCAATCAGCCCCAGCATTTT	CATSSPSGAGNQPQHF
TRBD1	TRBV5-5	TRBJ2-1	.	TGTGCCAGCAGCTTCGAGGACAGGTCCTACAATGAGCAGTTCTTC	CASSFEDRSYNEQFF
TRBD1	TRBV5-1	TRBJ1-5	.	TGCGCCAGCAGCTTGGCCCCGACAGGGGGCAATCAGCCCCAGCATTTT	CASSLAPTGGNQPQHF
TRBD1	TRBV7-2	TRBJ1-6	.	TGTGCCAGCAGCTGGTGGGACAGGGGTACTTCACCCCTCCACTTT	CASSWWDRGTSPLHF
.	TRBV5-5	TRBJ2-2	.	TGTGCCAGCAGCTTGTCGCAGAAGAACACCGGGGAGCTGTTTTTT	CASSLSQKNTGELFF
.	TRBV2	TRBJ1-1	.	TGTGCCAGCAGCCCCCCCGGGACACAGAACACTGAAGCTTTCTTT	CASSPPGTQNTEAFF
.	TRBV7-9	TRBJ1-2	.	TGTGCCAGCAGCGTCGACAGCTTCTATGGCTACACCTTC	CASSVDSFYGYTF
.	TRBV19	TRBJ1-1	.	TGTGCCAGTAGTATAGCCCTTAGGGAGACTGAAGCTTTCTTT	CASSIALRETEAFF
.	TRBV4-1	TRBJ2-3	.	TGCGCCAGCAGCCAAGTCTCCCTCCCCACAGATACGCAGTATTTT	CASSQVSLPTDTQYF
.	TRBV9	TRBJ2-3	.	TGTGCCAGCAGCGTAGAGTCAGGGAGGAGCACAGATACGCAGTATTTT	CASSVESGRSTDTQYF
.	TRBV5-1	TRBJ1-1	.	TGCGCCAGCAGCTTGGCAGGGATTCACACTGAAGCTTTCTTT	CASSLAGIHTEAFF
.	TRBV11-2	TRBJ2-7	.	TGTGCCAGCAGCCCCGGTGCCGGGGGATCCTACGAGCAGTACTTC	CASSPGAGGSYEQYF
TRBD2	TRBV5-1	TRBJ2-3	.	TGCGCCAGCAAGAGCGGGGGCACAGATACGCAGTATTTT	CASKSGGTDTQYF
.	TRBV6-5	TRBJ1-5	.	TGTGCCAGCAGTTACTCGGGGAGCGATCAGCCCCAGCATTTT	CASSYSGSDQPQHF
TRBD2	TRBV3-1/TRBV3-2	TRBJ2-5	.	TGTGCCAGCAGCCCCCGGACTAGCGGGCTCGGGCGTGGGGCCCAGTACTTC	CASSPRTSGLGRGAQYF
TRBD1	TRBV28	TRBJ2-1	.	TGTGCCAGCAGTAGACAGGGAGCCTACAATGAGCAGTTCTTC	CASSRQGAYNEQFF
TRBD2	TRBV7-3	TRBJ2-1	once	TGTGCCAGCAGCTTAAGACTAGCGGGAGTTGGTGAGCAGTTCTTC	CASSLRLAGVGEQFF
TRBD1	TRBV5-6	TRBJ2-5	.	TGTGCCAGCAGCTCCGGACAGGGATCTCTAGAGACCCAGTACTTC	CASSSGQGSLETQYF
.	TRBV6-1	TRBJ1-5	.	TGTGCCAGCAGTGATGGAGCATATAGCAATCAGCCCCAGCATTTT	CASSDGAYSNQPQHF
.	TRBV11-2	TRBJ2-7	once	TGTGCCAGCAGCTTCCGACAGTTTTCCTACGAGCAGTACTTC	CASSFRQFSYEQYF
.	TRBV28	TRBJ2-7	.	TGTGCCAGCAGTTTTGGTCAGGGTGTGTACGAGCAGTACTTC	CASSFGQGVYEQYF
TRBD2	TRBV7-8	TRBJ2-1	.	TGTGCCAGCAGCACGGGTAGCGGGATCAGCTCCTACAATGAGCAGTTCTTC	CASSTGSGISSYNEQFF
TRBD1	TRBV6-5	TRBJ1-5	.	TGTGCCAGTCGACAGGGGGGCAATCAGCCCCAGCATTTT	CASRQGGNQPQHF
TRBD2	TRBV10-2	TRBJ2-2	once	TGCGCCAGCAAGCTAACTAGCGGGGACACCGGGGAGCTGTTTTTT	CASKLTSGDTGELFF
TRBD1	TRBV5-1	TRBJ2-5	few	TGCGCCAGCAGCCCCGACAGGGCTCGGGAGACCCAGTACTTC	CASSPDRARETQYF
.	TRBV7-3	TRBJ2-7	.	TGTGCCAGCAGCCCCGGGACTCGGGGCTACGAGCAGTACTTC	CASSPGTRGYEQYF
TRBD1	TRBV9	TRBJ2-6	.	TGTGCCAGCAGCGTCCGGGACAGGGGGCGGGCTGGGGCCAACGTCCTGACTTTC	CASSVRDRGRAGANVLTF
.	TRBV5-1	TRBJ1-1	.	TGCGCCAGCAGCTTGGGTTCAGGGAACTACATGAACACTGAAGCTTTCTTT	CASSLGSGNYMNTEAFF
TRBD2	TRBV7-2	TRBJ2-7	.	TGTGCCAGCAGCTCCACTAGCGGGGTTTACGAGCAGTACTTC	CASSSTSGVYEQYF
TRBD2	TRBV5-1	TRBJ2-2	.	TGCGCCAGCAGCGCCCGACTAGCGGGAGCTTCCGGGGAGCTGTTTTTT	CASSARLAGASGELFF
.	TRBV29-1	TRBJ1-2	.	TGCAGCGTTGAACGGGGAGTGGGGAACTATGGCTACACCTTC	CSVERGVGNYGYTF
TRBD1	TRBV2	TRBJ1-2	.	TGTGCCAGCAGGGCGGACAGGGCGGGCGGGGGCTACACCTTC	CASRADRAGGGYTF
TRBD1	TRBV28	TRBJ2-7	once	TGTGCCAGCAGTTTGGAAGGGACAGGGACTTACGAGCAGTACTTC	CASSLEGTGTYEQYF
TRBD2	TRBV12-5	TRBJ2-1	.	TGTGCTAGTGGCTTTGGACTAGCGGGATCGGTATACAATGAGCAGTTCTTC	CASGFGLAGSVYNEQFF
.	TRBV20-1	TRBJ2-5	.	TGCAGTGCTAGAGCCGGGGAGACCCAGTACTTC	CSARAGETQYF